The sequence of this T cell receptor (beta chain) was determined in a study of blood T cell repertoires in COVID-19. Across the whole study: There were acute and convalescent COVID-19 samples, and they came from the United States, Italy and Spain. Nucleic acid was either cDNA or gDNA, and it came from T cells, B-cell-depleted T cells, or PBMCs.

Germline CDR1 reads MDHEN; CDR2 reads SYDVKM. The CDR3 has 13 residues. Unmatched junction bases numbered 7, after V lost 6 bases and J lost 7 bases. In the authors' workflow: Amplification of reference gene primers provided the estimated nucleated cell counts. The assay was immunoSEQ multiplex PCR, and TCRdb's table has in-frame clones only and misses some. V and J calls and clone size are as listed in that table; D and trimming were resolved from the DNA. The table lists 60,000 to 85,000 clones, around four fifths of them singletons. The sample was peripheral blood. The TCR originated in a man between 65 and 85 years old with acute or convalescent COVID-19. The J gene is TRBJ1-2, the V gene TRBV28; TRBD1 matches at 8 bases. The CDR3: CASSSGQGSGYTF. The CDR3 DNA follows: TGTGCCAGCAGCTCTGGACAGGGTAGTGGCTACACCTTC.